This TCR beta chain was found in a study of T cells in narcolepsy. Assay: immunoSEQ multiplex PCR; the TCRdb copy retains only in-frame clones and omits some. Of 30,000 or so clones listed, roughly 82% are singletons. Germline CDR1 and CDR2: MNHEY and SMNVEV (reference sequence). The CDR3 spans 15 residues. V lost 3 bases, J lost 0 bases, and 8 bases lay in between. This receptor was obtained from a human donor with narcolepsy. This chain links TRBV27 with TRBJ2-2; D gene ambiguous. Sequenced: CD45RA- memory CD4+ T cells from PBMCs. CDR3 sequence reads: CASSFRNTNTGELFF. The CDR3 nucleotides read TGTGCCAGCAGTTTCCGGAACACGAACACCGGGGAGCTGTTTTTT.